This T cell receptor (beta chain) was captured in a study of shared T cell receptors in the human thymus. Libraries were prepared by immunoSEQ multiplex PCR; TCRdb keeps only in-frame clonotypes and omits some of them. The sample yields about 380,000 clones, about 95% seen once. Germline V lookup: CDR1 SGHTA, CDR2 FQGNSA. The CDR3 sequence is 14 residues long. Trimming cost V 5 bases and J 2 bases, with 10 bases left between them. V is TRBV7-2 and J is TRBJ2-1; perhaps TRBD2 as D (5 bases). The receptor's source is a human donor. The sequenced sample was thymocytes. CDR3 in amino acids: CASSPLVPYNEQFF. The CDR3 region has the DNA TGTGCCAGCAGCCCACTAGTACCCTACAATGAGCAGTTCTTC.